Listed below are T cell receptor beta chains from one sample, sequenced in a study of regulatory T cells in long-lasting Graves disease. Each CDR3 protein gets one entry after TCRdb re-called the multiplex PCR reads with MiXCR. The table shows over 350,000 distinct CDR3 sequences, with less than 25% occurring only once. The sequences come from peripheral blood mononuclear cells (PBMCs), collected when the disease was refractory, from a patient treated with antithyroid drugs. The receptor set was obtained from a female donor with Graves disease. Both conserved end residues are part of each CDR3. Expanded clones get a size class; other rows say once, few or many, or leave the size out.

V: TRBV29-1; size: NA; J: NA; CDR3: CSVLGTSEGENEQFF
V: TRBV5-1; size: few; J: TRBJ1-1; CDR3: CASSSLPHDDTEAFF
V: TRBV6-1; size: few; J: TRBJ1-1; CDR3: CASSPPTGTEAFF
V: TRBV15; size: NA; J: TRBJ2-2; CDR3: CATSGSLVGTGELFF
V: TRBV3-1; size: many; J: TRBJ1-3; CDR3: CASSQTGHIYF
V: TRBV5-1; size: NA; J: TRBJ2-2; CDR3: CASMESGTGELFF
V: TRBV19; size: NA; J: TRBJ2-5; CDR3: CASSMLAGYQETQYF
V: TRBV6-1; size: NA; J: TRBJ1-6; CDR3: CASTPVGAAPLHF
V: TRBV24-1; size: NA; J: TRBJ2-3; CDR3: CATSDPDSGELNTQYF
V: TRBV6-1; size: NA; J: TRBJ1-1; CDR3: CASRSTIRNRLTSEAFF
V: TRBV28; size: few; J: TRBJ2-4; CDR3: CASSLYTGGGGNIQYF
V: TRBV12-3/TRBV12-4; size: NA; J: TRBJ2-7; CDR3: CASSQSGRGRYF
V: TRBV2; size: many; J: TRBJ2-5; CDR3: CASKSGREETQYF
V: TRBV29-1; size: NA; J: TRBJ1-1; CDR3: CSAELTGVGTEAFF
V: TRBV28; size: NA; J: TRBJ2-3; CDR3: CASSGGLAIPTDTQYF
V: TRBV30; size: NA; J: TRBJ2-5; CDR3: CAWSVQGLQETQYF
V: TRBV20-1; size: many; J: TRBJ2-5; CDR3: CSAQPGLAVYVETQYF
V: TRBV28; size: NA; J: TRBJ1-5; CDR3: CASSPHAPSQAGQPQHF
V: TRBV7-2; size: NA; J: TRBJ2-1; CDR3: CASSLEVVAGGGEQFF
V: TRBV5-4; size: NA; J: TRBJ2-2; CDR3: CASSSPLSSGRPGELFF
V: TRBV28; size: NA; J: TRBJ2-5; CDR3: CASSSGTSGSPQETQYF
V: TRBV12-3/TRBV12-4; size: few; J: TRBJ2-7; CDR3: CASSLAGATEQYF
V: TRBV27; size: many; J: TRBJ1-1; CDR3: CASSLGAGPNTEAFF
V: TRBV11-2; size: NA; J: TRBJ2-7; CDR3: CASSLELPVYEQYF
V: TRBV28; size: few; J: TRBJ1-2; CDR3: CASSFGGPSYGYTF
V: TRBV20-1; size: few; J: TRBJ2-1; CDR3: CSARDHSGRTLYNEQFF
V: TRBV2; size: NA; J: TRBJ2-7; CDR3: CASMDGYEQYF